This TCR beta chain was recovered during a study of T cell changes during pregnancy in multiple sclerosis. The CDR3 spans 14 residues. Germline loops: CDR1 MNHEY, CDR2 SVGAGI. Unmatched junction bases numbered 2, after V lost 0 bases and J lost 3 bases. Assay used: immunoSEQ multiplex PCR; TCRdb lists only in-frame clones, some missing. This repertoire shows tens of thousands of clones, 90% to 95% found once; its top ten account for more than 1.1%. The chain employs TRBV6-5 and TRBJ2-7; 7 nucleotides line up with TRBD1. The sequencing used peripheral blood, collected after pregnancy. The TCR sequence derives from a female donor with multiple sclerosis, enrolled in a pregnancy study. CDR3 in amino acids: CASSYSTGNYEQYF. DNA for the CDR3: TGTGCCAGCAGTTACTCGACAGGGAACTACGAGCAGTACTTC.